The clone carrying this T cell receptor (beta chain) is a singleton in its sample. Its antigen is undetermined. The sample comes from a study of CD8 T cells in Susac syndrome. Whole-study results and caveats: As the study acknowledged, the number of individuals who were part of its TCR sequencing and HLA analysis was relatively small.

RNA amounts of roughly 0.45 to 1 ug underwent reverse transcription with random hexamers. The authors amplified TCR beta CDR3 across 54 Vbeta and 13 Jbeta using immunoSEQ multiplex PCR. TCRdb re-analysed the immunoSEQ multiplex PCR reads in MiXCR, keeping a single row per CDR3 protein. The sample yields about 69,000 distinct CDR3 sequences, 90% to 95% seen once. The multiple sclerosis controls comprised treatment-naive patients whose relapsing-remitting disease was stable or active. V lost 0 bases and J 0 bases, leaving 6 bases between the germline ends. The CDR3 runs to 16 residues. The chain joins TRBV12-3 or TRBV12-4 to TRBJ1-6; D may be TRBD1 (5 bases). This TCR was recovered from a human donor with multiple sclerosis. Sequencing input: CD8+ T cells from PBMCs. In DNA, the CDR3 is TGTGCCAGCAGTTTAGCAAGGGGCTCCTATAATTCACCCCTCCACTTT. This sequence encodes CASSLARGSYNSPLHF.